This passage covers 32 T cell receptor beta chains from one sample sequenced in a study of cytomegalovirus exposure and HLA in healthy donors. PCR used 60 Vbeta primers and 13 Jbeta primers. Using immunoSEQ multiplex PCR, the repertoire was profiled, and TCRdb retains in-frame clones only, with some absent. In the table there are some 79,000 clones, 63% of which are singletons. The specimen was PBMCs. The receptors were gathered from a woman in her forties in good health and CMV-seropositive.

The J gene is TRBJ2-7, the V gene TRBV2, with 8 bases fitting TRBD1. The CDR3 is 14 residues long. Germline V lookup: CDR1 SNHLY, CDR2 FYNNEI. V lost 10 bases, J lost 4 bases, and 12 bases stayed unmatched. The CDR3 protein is CATPRPGQGYEQYF. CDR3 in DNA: TGTGCCACGCCCCGCCCCGGACAGGGATACGAGCAGTACTTC.

CDR3 nucleotides: TGTGCCAGCAGTTTCCGGGACAGGGTGAAGAATGAGCAGTTCTTC. Translating gives CASSFRDRVKNEQFF. The V and J genes are TRBV6-5 and TRBJ2-1, with 9 bases that match TRBD1. There are 15 residues in the CDR3. The V gene end was trimmed by 4 bases and the J gene end by 7 bases; junction bases not matched to a gene: 8. CDR1 is MNHEY and CDR2 is SVGAGI in the germline V gene.

CDR3 loop: CASSPGGQANTEAFF. DNA for the CDR3: TGTGCCAGCAGTCCCGGAGGACAGGCGAACACTGAAGCTTTCTTT. The chain combines TRBV28 with TRBJ1-1; 7 positions match TRBD1. Germline CDR1 reads MDHEN; CDR2 reads SYDVKM. CDR3 length: 15 amino acids. V lost 5 bases to trimming and J lost 1 base; unmatched junction nucleotides: 7.

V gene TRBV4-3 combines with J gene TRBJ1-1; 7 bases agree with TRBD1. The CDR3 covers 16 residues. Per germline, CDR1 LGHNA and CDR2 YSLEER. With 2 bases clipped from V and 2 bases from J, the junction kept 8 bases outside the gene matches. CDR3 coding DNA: TGCGCCAGCAGCCAATCCCTAGGACAGGTCAACACTGAAGCTTTCTTT. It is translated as CASSQSLGQVNTEAFF.

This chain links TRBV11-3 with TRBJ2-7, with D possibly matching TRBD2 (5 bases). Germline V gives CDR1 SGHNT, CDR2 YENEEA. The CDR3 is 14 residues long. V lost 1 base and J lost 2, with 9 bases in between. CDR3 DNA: TGTGCCAGCAGCTTAGGCCCGGGGACCTACGAGCAGTACTTC. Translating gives CASSLGPGTYEQYF.

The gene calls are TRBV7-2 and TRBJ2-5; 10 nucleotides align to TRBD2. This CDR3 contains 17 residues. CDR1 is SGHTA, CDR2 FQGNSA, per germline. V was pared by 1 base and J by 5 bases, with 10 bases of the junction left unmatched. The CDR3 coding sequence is TGTGCCAGCAGCTTAGGACTAGCGGGTTTGTCGGGGGAGACCCAGTACTTC. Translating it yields CASSLGLAGLSGETQYF.

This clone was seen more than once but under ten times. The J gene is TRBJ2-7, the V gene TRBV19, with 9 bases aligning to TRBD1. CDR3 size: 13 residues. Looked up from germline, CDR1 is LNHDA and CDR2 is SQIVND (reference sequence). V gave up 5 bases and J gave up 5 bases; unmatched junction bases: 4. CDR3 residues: CASSPRQGDEQYF. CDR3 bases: TGTGCCAGTAGTCCCCGACAGGGGGACGAGCAGTACTTC.

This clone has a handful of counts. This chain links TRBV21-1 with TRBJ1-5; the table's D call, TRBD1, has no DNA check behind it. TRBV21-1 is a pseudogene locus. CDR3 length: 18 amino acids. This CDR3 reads CASSSGTGDIIGNQPQHF. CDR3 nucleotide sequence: TGTGCCAGCAGTTCCGGGACAGGGGATATTATCGGCAATCAGCCCCAGCATTTT.

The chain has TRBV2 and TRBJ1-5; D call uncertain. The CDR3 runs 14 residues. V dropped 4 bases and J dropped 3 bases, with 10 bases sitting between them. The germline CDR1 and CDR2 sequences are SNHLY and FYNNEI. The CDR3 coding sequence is TGTGCCAGCAGTGTGGGCAGAAACAATCAGCCCCAGCATTTT. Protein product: CASSVGRNNQPQHF.

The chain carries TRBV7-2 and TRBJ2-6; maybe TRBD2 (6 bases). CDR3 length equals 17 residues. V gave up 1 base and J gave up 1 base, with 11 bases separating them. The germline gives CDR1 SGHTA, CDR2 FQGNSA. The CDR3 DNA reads TGTGCCAGCAGCTTAGGGGGGACTCGATCTGGGGCCAACGTCCTGACTTTC. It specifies CASSLGGTRSGANVLTF.

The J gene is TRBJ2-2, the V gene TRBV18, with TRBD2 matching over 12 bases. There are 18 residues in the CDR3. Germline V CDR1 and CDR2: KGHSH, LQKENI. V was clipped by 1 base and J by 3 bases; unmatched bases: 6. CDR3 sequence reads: CASSPQQLAGGYTGELFF. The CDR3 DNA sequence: TGTGCCAGCTCACCACAACAACTAGCGGGAGGTTACACCGGGGAGCTGTTTTTT.

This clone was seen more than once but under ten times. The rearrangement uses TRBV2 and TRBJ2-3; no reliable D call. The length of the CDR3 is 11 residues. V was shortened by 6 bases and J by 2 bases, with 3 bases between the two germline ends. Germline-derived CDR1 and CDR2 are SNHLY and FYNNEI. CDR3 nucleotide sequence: TGTGCCAGCAGCCTCACAGATACGCAGTATTTT. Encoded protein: CASSLTDTQYF.

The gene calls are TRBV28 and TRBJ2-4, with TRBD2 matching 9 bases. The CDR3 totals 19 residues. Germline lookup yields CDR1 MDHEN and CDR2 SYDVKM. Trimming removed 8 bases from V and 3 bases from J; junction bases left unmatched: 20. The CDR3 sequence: CASQGGLARAVPNKNIQYF. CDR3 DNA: TGTGCCAGCCAGGGGGGACTAGCCCGAGCGGTCCCAAACAAAAACATTCAGTACTTC.

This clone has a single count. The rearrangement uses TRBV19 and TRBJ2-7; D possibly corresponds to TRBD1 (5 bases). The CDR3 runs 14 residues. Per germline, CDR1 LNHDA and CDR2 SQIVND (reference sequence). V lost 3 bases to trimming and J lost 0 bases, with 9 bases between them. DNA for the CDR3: TGTGCCAGTAGTATCACCGACAGCTCCTACGAGCAGTACTTC. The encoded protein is CASSITDSSYEQYF. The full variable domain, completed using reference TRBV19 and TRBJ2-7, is DGGITQSPKYLFRKEGQNVTLSCEQNLNHDAMYWYRQDPGQGLRLIYYSQIVNDFQKGDIAEGYSVSREKKESFPLTVTSAQKNPTAFYLCASSITDSSYEQYFGPGTRLTVT.

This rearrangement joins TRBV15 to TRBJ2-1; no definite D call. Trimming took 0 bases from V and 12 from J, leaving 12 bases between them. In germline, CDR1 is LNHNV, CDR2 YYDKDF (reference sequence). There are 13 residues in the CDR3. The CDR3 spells CATSRDRNSRQFF. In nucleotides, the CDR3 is TGTGCCACCAGCAGAGATCGGAATAGCAGGCAGTTCTTC. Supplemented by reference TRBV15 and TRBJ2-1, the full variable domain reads DAMVIQNPRYQVTQFGKPVTLSCSQTLNHNVMYWYQQKSSQAPKLLFHYYDKDFNNEADTPDNFQSRRPNTSFCFLDIRSPGLGDTAMYLCATSRDRNSRQFFGPGTRLTVL.

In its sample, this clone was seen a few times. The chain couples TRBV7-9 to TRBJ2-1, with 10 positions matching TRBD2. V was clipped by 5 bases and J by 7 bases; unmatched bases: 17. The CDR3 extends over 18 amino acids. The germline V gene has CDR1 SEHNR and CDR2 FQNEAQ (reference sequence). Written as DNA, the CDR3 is TGTGCCAGCAGCCTACCCCCTAGGCTAGCGGGAGTGCGGAATGAGCAGTTCTTC. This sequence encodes CASSLPPRLAGVRNEQFF.

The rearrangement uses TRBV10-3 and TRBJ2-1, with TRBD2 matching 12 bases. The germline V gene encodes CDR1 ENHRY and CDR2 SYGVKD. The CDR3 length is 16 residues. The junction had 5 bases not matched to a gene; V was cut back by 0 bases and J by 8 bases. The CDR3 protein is CAISESTSGRGYEQFF. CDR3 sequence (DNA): TGTGCCATCAGTGAGTCGACTAGCGGGAGAGGCTATGAGCAGTTCTTC.

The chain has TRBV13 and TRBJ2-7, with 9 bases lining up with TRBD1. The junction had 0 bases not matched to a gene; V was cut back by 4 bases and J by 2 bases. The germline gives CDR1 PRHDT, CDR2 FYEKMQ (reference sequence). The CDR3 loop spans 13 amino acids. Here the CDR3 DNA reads TGTGCCAGCAGCTGGGACAGGGCCTACGAGCAGTACTTC. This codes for CASSWDRAYEQYF.

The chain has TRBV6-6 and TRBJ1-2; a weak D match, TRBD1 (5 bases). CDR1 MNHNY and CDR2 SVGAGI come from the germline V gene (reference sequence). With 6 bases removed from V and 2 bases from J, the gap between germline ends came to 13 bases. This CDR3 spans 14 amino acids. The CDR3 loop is CASSQFRENYGYTF. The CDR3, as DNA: TGTGCCAGCAGCCAATTCAGGGAAAACTATGGCTACACCTTC.

The chain's CDR3 is CASSPGQSPTEAFF. CDR3 nucleotides: TGTGCCAGCAGTCCGGGACAGTCCCCCACTGAAGCTTTCTTT. The chain joins TRBV28 to TRBJ1-1; 7 nucleotides match TRBD1. The germline CDR1 and CDR2 sequences are MDHEN and SYDVKM. V lost 5 bases, J lost 4 bases, and 7 bases stayed unmatched. The CDR3 sequence is 14 residues long.

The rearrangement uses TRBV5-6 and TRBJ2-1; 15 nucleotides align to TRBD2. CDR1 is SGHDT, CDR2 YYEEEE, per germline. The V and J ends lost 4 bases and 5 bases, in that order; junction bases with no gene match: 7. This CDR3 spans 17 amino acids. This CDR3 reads CASSQRTSGRAHNEQFF. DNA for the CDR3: TGTGCCAGCAGCCAACGGACTAGCGGGAGGGCCCACAATGAGCAGTTCTTC.

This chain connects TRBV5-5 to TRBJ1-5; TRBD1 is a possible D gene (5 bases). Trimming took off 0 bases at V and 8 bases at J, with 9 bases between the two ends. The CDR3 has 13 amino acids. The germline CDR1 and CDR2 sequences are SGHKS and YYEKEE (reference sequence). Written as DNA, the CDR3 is TGTGCCAGCAGCTTGGCAGGGTTGGAGCCCCAGCATTTT. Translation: CASSLAGLEPQHF.

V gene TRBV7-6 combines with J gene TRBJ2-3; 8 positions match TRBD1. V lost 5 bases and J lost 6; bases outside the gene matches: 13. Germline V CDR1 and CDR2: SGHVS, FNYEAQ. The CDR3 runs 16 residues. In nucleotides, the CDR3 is TGTGCCAGCAGCATTTATGGACAGGGTACCGCCGATACGCAGTATTTT. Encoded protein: CASSIYGQGTADTQYF.

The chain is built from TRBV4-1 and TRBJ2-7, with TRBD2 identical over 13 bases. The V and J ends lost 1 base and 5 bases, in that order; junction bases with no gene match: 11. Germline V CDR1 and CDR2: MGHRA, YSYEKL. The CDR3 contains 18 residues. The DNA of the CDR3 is TGCGCCAGCAGCCAAGTGGGAGGTGGGACTAGCGGGATGGACGAGCAGTACTTC. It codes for CASSQVGGGTSGMDEQYF.

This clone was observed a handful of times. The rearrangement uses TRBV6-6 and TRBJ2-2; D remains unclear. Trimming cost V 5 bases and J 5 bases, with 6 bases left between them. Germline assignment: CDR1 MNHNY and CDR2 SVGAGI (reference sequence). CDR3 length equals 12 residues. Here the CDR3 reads CASSPRTGELFF. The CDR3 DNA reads TGTGCCAGCAGTCCCAGGACCGGGGAGCTGTTTTTT.

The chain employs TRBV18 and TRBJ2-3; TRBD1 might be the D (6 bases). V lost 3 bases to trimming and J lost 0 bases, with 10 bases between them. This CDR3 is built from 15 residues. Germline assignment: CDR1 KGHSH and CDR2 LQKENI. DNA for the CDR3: TGTGCCAGCTCACCCACAGGGATCAGCACAGATACGCAGTATTTT. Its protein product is CASSPTGISTDTQYF.

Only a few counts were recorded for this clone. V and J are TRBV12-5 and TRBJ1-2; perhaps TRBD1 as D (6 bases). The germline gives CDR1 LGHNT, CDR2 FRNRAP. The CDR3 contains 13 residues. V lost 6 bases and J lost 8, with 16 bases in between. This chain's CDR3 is CASGLGQHLGYTF. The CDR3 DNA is TGTGCTAGTGGCTTAGGACAGCACTTGGGCTACACCTTC.

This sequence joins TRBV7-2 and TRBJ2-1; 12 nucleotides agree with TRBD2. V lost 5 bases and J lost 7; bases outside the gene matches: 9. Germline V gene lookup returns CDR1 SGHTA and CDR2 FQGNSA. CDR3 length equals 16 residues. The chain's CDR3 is CASSGRTSGMKNEQFF. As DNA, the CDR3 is TGTGCCAGCAGCGGGAGGACTAGCGGGATGAAGAATGAGCAGTTCTTC.

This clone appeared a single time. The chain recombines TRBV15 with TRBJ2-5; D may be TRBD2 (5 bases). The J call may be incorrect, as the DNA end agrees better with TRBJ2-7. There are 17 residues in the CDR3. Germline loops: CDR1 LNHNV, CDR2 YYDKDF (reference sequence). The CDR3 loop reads CATSRDHNRGAKYEQYF. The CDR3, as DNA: TGTGCCACCAGCAGAGATCATAACCGGGGTGCGAAATACGAGCAGTACTTC.

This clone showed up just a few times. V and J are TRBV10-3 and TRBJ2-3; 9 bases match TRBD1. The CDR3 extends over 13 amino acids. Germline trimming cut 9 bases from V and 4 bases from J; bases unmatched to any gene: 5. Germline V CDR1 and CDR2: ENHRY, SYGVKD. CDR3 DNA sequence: TGTGCCATGGGACAGGGAGCGGCAGATACGCAGTATTTT. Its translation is CAMGQGAADTQYF.

The CDR3 loop reads CASSMDRQNEKLFF. CDR3 in DNA: TGTGCCAGCTCAATGGACAGACAGAATGAAAAACTGTTTTTT. This rearrangement joins TRBV18 to TRBJ1-4; maybe TRBD1 (6 bases). CDR1 and CDR2 (germline): KGHSH, LQKENI. The CDR3 loop spans 14 amino acids. Trimming removed 5 bases at V and 5 bases at J, with 12 bases between.

CDR3 DNA: TGTGCCAGCAGTTCGGGACAGAATGAAAAACTGTTTTTT. Amino acid sequence: CASSSGQNEKLFF. The rearrangement uses TRBV6-6 and TRBJ1-4; TRBD1 matches 7 bases. CDR1 and CDR2 (germline): MNHNY, SVGAGI (reference sequence). With V trimmed by 4 bases and J by 5 bases, 1 base remained unmatched. This CDR3 spans 13 amino acids.